One sample yielded the 26 T cell receptor beta chains listed below, sequenced in a study. TCRdb redid the calling of the RT-PCR reads with MiXCR, one entry per CDR3 protein. The table shows about 680,000 distinct CDR3 sequences, with 12% to 15% occurring only once. Material for sequencing was memory CD4+ T cells from blood. The origin of the receptors is a female donor in good health, serving as a healthy control.

This chain connects TRBV6-1 to TRBJ1-2; the D is unclear. The CDR3 loop spans 18 amino acids. Trimming removed 4 bases from V and 2 bases from J, with 23 bases in between. Germline V gene sequence: CDR1 MNHNS, CDR2 SASEGT. CDR3 nucleotide sequence: TGTGCCAGCAGTGCGTCGAGAACGGCACTGCTCCTAAACTATGGCTACACCTTC. It translates to CASSASRTALLLNYGYTF.

The V and J genes are TRBV5-1 and TRBJ1-1; possible D gene TRBD1, 6 bases. The CDR3 is 14 amino acids. The germline V gene encodes CDR1 SGHRS and CDR2 YFSETQ. V lost 4 bases to trimming and J lost 4 bases, with 14 bases between them. The CDR3 DNA reads as TGCGCCAGCAGCCCCGGAGGGGGGAGCACTGAAGCTTTCTTT. It is translated as CASSPGGGSTEAFF.

A few counts support this clonotype. The chain carries TRBV7-9 and TRBJ2-7, with D uncertain. Germline-derived CDR1 and CDR2 are SEHNR and FQNEAQ (reference sequence). The CDR3 is 13 amino acids. Trimming removed 1 base at V and 7 bases at J, with 11 bases between. Here the CDR3 reads CASSLGPTREQYF. CDR3 nucleotide sequence: TGTGCCAGCAGCTTAGGACCGACGCGGGAGCAGTACTTC.

This clonotype appeared many times. V usage is TRBV5-4 and J usage is TRBJ2-1, with D unresolved. The CDR3 length is 12 residues. V gave up 2 bases and J gave up 6 bases, with 6 bases separating them. CDR1 SGHNT and CDR2 YYREEE come from the germline V gene (reference sequence). The DNA for the CDR3 is TGTGCCAGCAGCTTAGACCGCAATGAGCAGTTCTTC. Amino acids: CASSLDRNEQFF.

The chain employs TRBV11-2 and TRBJ1-3, with unresolved D. This CDR3 region has 17 residues. In germline, CDR1 is SGHAT, CDR2 FQNNGV. Trimming cost V 4 bases and J 0 bases, with 16 bases left between them. CDR3 bases: TGTGCCAGCAGCTCGACTAACAAAGCGTTCTCTGGAAACACCATATATTTT. Its translation: CASSSTNKAFSGNTIYF.

This clonotype appeared many times. V and J are TRBV29-1 and TRBJ2-7; D possibly corresponds to TRBD1 (5 bases). The CDR3 consists of 12 residues. CDR1 is SQVTM, CDR2 ANQGSEA, per germline. Trimming took 6 bases from V and 3 from J, leaving 12 bases between them. The CDR3, as DNA: TGCAGCGTGGGTAGGGGCAGCTACGAGCAGTACTTC. Amino acid sequence: CSVGRGSYEQYF.

The CDR3 sequence: CASSQAGSTGELFF. The DNA for the CDR3 is TGTGCCAGCAGCCAAGCGGGAAGCACCGGGGAGCTGTTTTTT. The gene calls are TRBV3-1 and TRBJ2-2; D perhaps matches TRBD2 (5 bases). Germline CDR1 LGHDT, CDR2 YNNKEL (reference sequence). The germline V and J ends were trimmed by 1 base and 4 bases, with 7 bases remaining between them. The CDR3 has 14 residues. The full variable domain, with the rest looked up from reference TRBV3-1 and TRBJ2-2, is DTAVSQTPKYLVTQMGNDKSIKCEQNLGHDTMYWYKQDSKKFLKIMFSYNNKELIINETVPNRFSPKSPDKAHLNLHINSLELGDSAVYFCASSQAGSTGELFFGEGSRLTVL.

This clonotype was observed at least ten times. The chain employs TRBV18 and TRBJ1-5; 10 nucleotides align to TRBD1. The ends lost 6 bases at V and 5 bases at J; junction bases unmatched: 7. The CDR3 length is 15 residues. Germline CDR1 is KGHSH and CDR2 is LQKENI. CDR3 sequence: CASSPETGGDQPQHF. The DNA of the CDR3 is TGTGCCAGCTCCCCCGAGACAGGGGGCGATCAGCCCCAGCATTTT.

This clonotype has only a few counts. The CDR3 DNA reads as TGTGCCAGCAAGGGGACTAGTGCCTACAATGAGCAGTTCTTC. Its protein is CASKGTSAYNEQFF. V is TRBV12-3 or TRBV12-4 and J is TRBJ2-1; 8 bases map to TRBD2. J gave up 2 bases and V 7 bases, and 4 bases lay outside the gene matches. CDR3 length: 14 residues.

This clonotype was seen only a few times. The chain recombines TRBV29-1 with TRBJ2-1; 9 positions agree with TRBD1. This CDR3 is 13 amino acids long. V lost 7 bases and J lost 6; bases outside the gene matches: 7. The germline V gene has CDR1 SQVTM and CDR2 ANQGSEA. The CDR3, as DNA: TGCAGCGCCGGGACAGGGACGTTCAATGAGCAGTTCTTC. This sequence encodes CSAGTGTFNEQFF.

The V gene is TRBV18, the J gene TRBJ2-2; D is ambiguous. CDR1 and CDR2 (germline): KGHSH, LQKENI. The CDR3 has 16 residues. Trimming took off 4 bases at V and 2 bases at J, with 14 bases between the two ends. The CDR3 DNA sequence: TGTGCCAGCTCACTACCTCCGAGCAGAAACACCGGGGAGCTGTTTTTT. Amino acid sequence: CASSLPPSRNTGELFF. The full variable domain, completed using reference TRBV18 and TRBJ2-2, is NAGVMQNPRHLVRRRGQEARLRCSPMKGHSHVYWYRQLPEEGLKFMVYLQKENIIDESGMPKERFSAEFPKEGPSILRIQQVVRGDSAAYFCASSLPPSRNTGELFFGEGSRLTVL.

The V and J genes are TRBV7-3 and TRBJ2-1, with D tentatively TRBD1 or TRBD2 (6 bases each). The length of the CDR3 is 17 residues. V lost 5 bases, J lost 6 bases, and 23 bases lay in between. Germline values: CDR1 SGHTA, CDR2 FQGTGA. This CDR3 is CASSLRGGRVIVNEQFF. CDR3 nucleotides: TGTGCCAGCAGCCTCAGGGGAGGCAGGGTAATCGTCAATGAGCAGTTCTTC.

Note on this clonotype: A much larger clone differs from this one at a single base, so this may be a read error. The chain is built from TRBV29-1 and TRBJ2-4, with 9 bases lining up with TRBD2. Germline V gives CDR1 SQVTM, CDR2 ANQGSEA. The V and J ends lost 3 bases and 13 bases, in that order; junction bases with no gene match: 19. This CDR3 spans 16 amino acids. The CDR3 bases are TGCAGCGTTGATCGGCTAGCGGGGACCTCCTACAATGAGCAGTACTTC. Its translation is CSVDRLAGTSYNEQYF.

This clonotype came up many times. The V call is TRBV4-1, the J call TRBJ1-4; 9 nucleotides align to TRBD1. This CDR3 has 16 amino acids. V trimming: 4 bases; J trimming: 8 bases; junction bases outside the gene matches: 11. Germline V gene lookup returns CDR1 MGHRA and CDR2 YSYEKL. The DNA of the CDR3 is TGCGCCAGCAGCCTACTACAGGGGGCGGAAGCCGAAAAACTGTTTTTT. Amino acids: CASSLLQGAEAEKLFF.

This clonotype showed up many times. CDR3 sequence reads: CSARDRVMAQETQYF. CDR3 sequence (DNA): TGCAGTGCTAGAGATAGGGTCATGGCCCAAGAGACCCAGTACTTC. V is TRBV20-1 and J is TRBJ2-5; no clear D. CDR3 length equals 15 residues. CDR1 and CDR2 (germline): DFQATT, SNEGSKA (reference sequence). V was trimmed by 0 bases and J by 1 base, leaving 12 bases between them.

A remark on this clonotype: At one boundary the junction diverges from the germline segment, which might be a read error. The chain recombines TRBV18 with TRBJ1-1, with D unclear. The CDR3 extends over 14 amino acids. The germline gives CDR1 KGHSH, CDR2 LQKENI. CDR3 residues: CASSPNGRYTEAFF. The CDR3 bases are TGTGCCAGCTCACCAAACGGGCGCTACACTGAGGCTTTCTTT.

V and J are TRBV6-6 and TRBJ1-3, with D possibly TRBD1 on 6 matching bases. The CDR3 has 17 residues. Trimming cost V 6 bases and J 0 bases, with 18 bases left between them. Germline lookup yields CDR1 MNHNY and CDR2 SVGAGI (reference sequence). CDR3 bases: TGTGCCAGCAGAATCTCGGACAGTAGAATCTCTGGAAACACCATATATTTT. Amino acid sequence: CASRISDSRISGNTIYF.

Points on this clonotype: One end of the junction is discordant with germline, which a read error may explain. V gene TRBV5-5 combines with J gene TRBJ2-7, with 14 bases that match TRBD2. Germline values: CDR1 SGHKS, CDR2 YYEKEE (reference sequence). The length of the CDR3 is 18 residues. The CDR3 spells CASSLAGLAGVGSYEQHF. In DNA, the CDR3 is TGTGCCAGCAGCTTGGCGGGACTAGCGGGAGTGGGATCCTACGAGCAGCACTTC. Looking up the rest from reference TRBV5-5 and TRBJ2-7 gives the full variable domain: DAGVTQSPTHLIKTRGQQVTLRCSPISGHKSVSWYQQVLGQGPQFIFQYYEKEERGRGNFPDRFSARQFPNYSSELNVNALLLGDSALYLCASSLAGLAGVGSYEQHFGPGTRLTVT.

This clonotype was seen repeatedly, ten times or more. The CDR3 region has the DNA TGTGCCAGCAGCTTAGCGGGCCTAGCGGGGGGGGAGACCCAGTACTTC. Its translation is CASSLAGLAGGETQYF. The V gene is TRBV7-7, the J gene TRBJ2-5, with 12 bases fitting TRBD2. CDR1 is SSHAT and CDR2 is FNYEAQ in the germline V gene (reference sequence). The CDR3 contains 16 residues. After removal of 0 bases from V and 5 bases from J, the junction contained 4 bases not matched to a gene.

This clonotype was recorded many times. This chain connects TRBV7-2 to TRBJ2-1; 8 bases are shared with TRBD1. Germline values: CDR1 SGHTA, CDR2 FQGNSA. The CDR3 runs to 14 residues. V was pared by 5 bases and J by 5 bases, with 5 bases of the junction left unmatched. The CDR3 region is CASSAGQEHNEQFF. In DNA, the CDR3 is TGTGCCAGCAGCGCGGGACAGGAACACAATGAGCAGTTCTTC.

This clonotype was seen many times. The rearrangement uses TRBV7-2 and TRBJ1-1, with D hard to call. There are 14 residues in the CDR3. Per the germline V gene, CDR1 is SGHTA and CDR2 is FQGNSA. Trimming took 1 base from V and 1 from J, leaving 7 bases between them. The CDR3: CASSLDPTNTEAFF. The DNA for the CDR3 is TGTGCCAGCAGCTTAGACCCAACGAACACTGAAGCTTTCTTT.

This clonotype came up a few times. The CDR3 does not end in the conserved phenylalanine or tryptophan, so this is likely a read error. The V and J genes are TRBV7-3 and TRBJ1-1, with D perhaps TRBD1 (5 bases). The CDR3 totals 15 residues. Per germline, CDR1 SGHTA and CDR2 FQGTGA. Trimming took off 5 bases at V and 4 bases at J, with 17 bases between the two ends. This CDR3 reads CASSPRGGFGTEAFV. The CDR3 region has the DNA TGTGCCAGCAGCCCCCGTGGGGGGTTTGGCACTGAAGCTTTCGTT.

This clonotype was counted many times. This chain links TRBV24-1 with TRBJ2-2; perhaps TRBD2 as D (5 bases). Germline CDR1 reads KGHDR; CDR2 reads SFDVKD. V was pared by 3 bases and J by 0 bases, with 10 bases between. The CDR3 consists of 16 residues. The CDR3 DNA reads as TGTGCCACCAGTGATCCCGGAGGATCGAACACCGGGGAGCTGTTTTTT. It specifies CATSDPGGSNTGELFF.

This clonotype showed up many times. V usage is TRBV9 and J usage is TRBJ1-2, with D possibly TRBD1 on 5 matching bases. V lost 3 bases to trimming and J lost 2 bases, with 14 bases between them. The CDR3 totals 15 residues. Germline CDR1 reads SGDLS; CDR2 reads YYNGEE. CDR3: CASSARQMTNYGYTF. The CDR3 DNA is TGTGCCAGCAGCGCGCGACAGATGACGAACTATGGCTACACCTTC.

The chain employs TRBV5-1 and TRBJ2-1; D is perhaps TRBD1 (6 bases). The CDR3 is made up of 16 amino acids. Germline V CDR1 and CDR2: SGHRS, YFSETQ. V was trimmed by 1 base and J by 0 bases, leaving 11 bases between them. CDR3 DNA: TGCGCCAGCAGCTTGTCCGGGACATACTCCTACAATGAGCAGTTCTTC. This encodes CASSLSGTYSYNEQFF.

This clonotype turned up a few times. The J gene is TRBJ1-2, the V gene TRBV20-1, with D unclear. V was cut by 5 bases and J by 0 bases, with 16 bases left in between. The CDR3 contains 15 residues. Germline values: CDR1 DFQATT, CDR2 SNEGSKA (reference sequence). DNA for the CDR3: TGCAGTGCTCATTTAGCGGCGACGGCTAACTATGGCTACACCTTC. Its protein is CSAHLAATANYGYTF.